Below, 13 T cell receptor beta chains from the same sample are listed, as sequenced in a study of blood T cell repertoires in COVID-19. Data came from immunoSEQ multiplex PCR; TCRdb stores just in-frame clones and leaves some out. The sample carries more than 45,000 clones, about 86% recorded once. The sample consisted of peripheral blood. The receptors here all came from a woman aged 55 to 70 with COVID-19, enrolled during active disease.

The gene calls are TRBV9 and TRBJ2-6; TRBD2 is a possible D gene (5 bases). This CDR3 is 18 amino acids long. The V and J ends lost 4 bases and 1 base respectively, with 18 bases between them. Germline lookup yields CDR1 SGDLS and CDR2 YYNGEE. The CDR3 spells CASSPLGASTSGANVLTF. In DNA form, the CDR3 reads TGTGCCAGCAGCCCATTGGGAGCGTCGACTTCTGGGGCCAACGTCCTGACTTTC.

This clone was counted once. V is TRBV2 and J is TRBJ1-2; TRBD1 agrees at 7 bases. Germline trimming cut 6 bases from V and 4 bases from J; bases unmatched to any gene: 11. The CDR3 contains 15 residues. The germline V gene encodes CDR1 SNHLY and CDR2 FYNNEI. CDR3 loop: CASRNRDRNFYGYTF. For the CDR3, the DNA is TGTGCCAGCAGGAACCGGGACAGAAACTTCTATGGCTACACCTTC.

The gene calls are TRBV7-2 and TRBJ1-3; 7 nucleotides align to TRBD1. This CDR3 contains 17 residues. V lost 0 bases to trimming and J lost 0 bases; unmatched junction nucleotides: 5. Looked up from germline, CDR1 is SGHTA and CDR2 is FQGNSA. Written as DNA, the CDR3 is TGTGCCAGCAGCTTAGCTTCACAGGGGAGCTCTGGAAACACCATATATTTT. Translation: CASSLASQGSSGNTIYF.

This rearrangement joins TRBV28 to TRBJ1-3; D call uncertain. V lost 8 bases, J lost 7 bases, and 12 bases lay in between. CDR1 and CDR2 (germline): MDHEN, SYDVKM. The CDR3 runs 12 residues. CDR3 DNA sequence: TGTGCCAGCGCTTCGGGCGGGAACACCATATATTTT. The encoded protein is CASASGGNTIYF.

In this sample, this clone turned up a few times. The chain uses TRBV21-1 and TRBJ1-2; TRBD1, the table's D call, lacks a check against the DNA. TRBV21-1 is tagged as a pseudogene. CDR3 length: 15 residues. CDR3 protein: CASSKALVTEYGYTF. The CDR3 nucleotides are TGTGCCAGCAGCAAAGCGCTTGTGACAGAGTATGGCTACACCTTC.

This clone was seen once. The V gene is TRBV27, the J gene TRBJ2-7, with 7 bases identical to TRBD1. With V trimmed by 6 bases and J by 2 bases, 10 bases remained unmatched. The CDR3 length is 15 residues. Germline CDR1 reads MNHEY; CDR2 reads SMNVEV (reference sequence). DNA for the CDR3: TGTGCCAGCAGCAGCGCCTCGGGACAGACCTACGAGCAGTACTTC. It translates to CASSSASGQTYEQYF.

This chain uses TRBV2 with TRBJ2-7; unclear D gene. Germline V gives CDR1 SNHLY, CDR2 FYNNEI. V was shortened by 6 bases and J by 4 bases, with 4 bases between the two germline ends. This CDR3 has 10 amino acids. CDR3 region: CASSFYEQYF. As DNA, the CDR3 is TGTGCCAGCAGCTTTTACGAGCAGTACTTC.

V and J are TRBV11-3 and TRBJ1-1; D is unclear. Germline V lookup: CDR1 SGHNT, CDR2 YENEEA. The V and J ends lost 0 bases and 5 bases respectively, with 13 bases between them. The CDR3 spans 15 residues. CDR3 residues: CASSLEGGEGTEAFF. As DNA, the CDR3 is TGTGCCAGCAGCTTAGAAGGCGGGGAAGGGACTGAAGCTTTCTTT. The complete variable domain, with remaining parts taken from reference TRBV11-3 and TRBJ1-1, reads EAGVVQSPRYKIIEKKQPVAFWCNPISGHNTLYWYLQNLGQGPELLIRYENEEAVDDSQLPKDRFSAERLKGVDSTLKIQPAELGDSAVYLCASSLEGGEGTEAFFGQGTRLTVV.

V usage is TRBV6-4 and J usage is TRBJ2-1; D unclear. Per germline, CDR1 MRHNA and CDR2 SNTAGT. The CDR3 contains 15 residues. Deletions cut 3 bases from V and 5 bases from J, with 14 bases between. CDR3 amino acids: CASSEDATPNNEQFF. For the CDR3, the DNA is TGTGCCAGCAGTGAAGATGCTACGCCGAACAATGAGCAGTTCTTC.

As DNA, the CDR3 is TGCGCCAGCAGTGAGCCCCCTAGCGGGACGGGGCAGTTCTTC. Translated, it gives CASSEPPSGTGQFF. The J gene is TRBJ2-1, the V gene TRBV10-1, with 9 bases identical to TRBD2. Germline CDR1 and CDR2: WNHNN and SYGVQD (reference sequence). The trim removed 2 bases at V and 12 bases at J, leaving 8 bases unmatched. The CDR3 has 14 residues.

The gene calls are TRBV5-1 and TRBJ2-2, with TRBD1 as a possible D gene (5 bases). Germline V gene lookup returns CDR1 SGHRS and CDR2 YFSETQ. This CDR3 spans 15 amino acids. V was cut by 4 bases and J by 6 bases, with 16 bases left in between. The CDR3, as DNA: TGCGCCAGCAGCCCCGGACATGAAGTCCCCGGGGAGCTGTTTTTT. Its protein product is CASSPGHEVPGELFF.

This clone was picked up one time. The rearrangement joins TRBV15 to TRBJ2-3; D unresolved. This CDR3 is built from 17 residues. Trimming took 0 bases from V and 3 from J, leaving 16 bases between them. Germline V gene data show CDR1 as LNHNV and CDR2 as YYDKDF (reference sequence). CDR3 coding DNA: TGTGCCACCAGCAGAGATCGCGGTCGCTCATCGACAGATACGCAGTATTTT. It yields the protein CATSRDRGRSSTDTQYF.

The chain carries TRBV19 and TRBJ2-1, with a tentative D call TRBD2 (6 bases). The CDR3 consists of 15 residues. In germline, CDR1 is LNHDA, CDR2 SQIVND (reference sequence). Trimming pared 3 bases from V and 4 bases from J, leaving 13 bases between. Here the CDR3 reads CASSIPGDGYNEQFF. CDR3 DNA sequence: TGTGCCAGTAGTATCCCGGGAGATGGTTACAATGAGCAGTTCTTC. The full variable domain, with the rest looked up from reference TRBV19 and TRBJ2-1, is DGGITQSPKYLFRKEGQNVTLSCEQNLNHDAMYWYRQDPGQGLRLIYYSQIVNDFQKGDIAEGYSVSREKKESFPLTVTSAQKNPTAFYLCASSIPGDGYNEQFFGPGTRLTVL.